This is a list of T cell receptor beta chains from one sample in a study of blood T cells in healthy people across ages. TCRdb used MiXCR to reprocess the 5' RACE reads, holding one entry per CDR3 protein. This table has 800,000 or so distinct CDR3 sequences, 60% to 80% appearing once. Material for sequencing was blood. All receptors derive from a man younger than 40 in good health. CDR3s include the opening cysteine and the closing phenylalanine or tryptophan. The D gene is left open where the match is weak. Clone size, where shown, is once, few, many, or a class for clones that have expanded.

cdr3_nt cdr3_aa clone_size d_call j_call v_call
TGCAGCGTTATGGACAGGGGACTATCTGAAGCTTTCTTT CSVMDRGLSEAFF few TRBD1 TRBJ1-1 TRBV29-1
TGCAGTGCTAGAGCACTAGCGGGGGGCTTCAATGAGCAGTTCTTC CSARALAGGFNEQFF NA TRBD2 TRBJ2-1 TRBV20-1
TGCAGCGTTGGGGCGGGGGGCACCTACGAGCAGTACTTC CSVGAGGTYEQYF few TRBD2 TRBJ2-7 TRBV29-1
TGCGCCAGCAGCTTCCCCGGGACAGGTTCCGAGCAGTACTTC CASSFPGTGSEQYF NA TRBD1 TRBJ2-7 TRBV5-1
TGTGCCAGCCGTCGGGCCGAGGGTGGACAGTACTTC CASRRAEGGQYF NA NA TRBJ2-7 TRBV28
TGCAGCGTCCCCGGACAGGGAACTAATGAAAAACTGTTTTTT CSVPGQGTNEKLFF NA TRBD1 TRBJ1-4 TRBV29-1
TGTGCCAGCAGCTTGGGGACAGGAATCTACAATGAGCAGTTCTTC CASSLGTGIYNEQFF many TRBD1 TRBJ2-1 TRBV5-5
TGTGCCAGCAGTTTAGGAGGGGACCTCAGCGAGCAGTACTTC CASSLGGDLSEQYF NA NA TRBJ2-7 TRBV28
TGTGCCATCGGGATAGCGGGGGCCGATACGCAGTATTTT CAIGIAGADTQYF NA TRBD2 TRBJ2-3 TRBV10-3
TGTGCCAGCACAAAACAGGGGGCTGTGACCAAAAACATTCAGTACTTC CASTKQGAVTKNIQYF few NA TRBJ2-4 TRBV21-1
TGTGCCAGCAGCCGAGAAAACATTCAGTACTTC CASSRENIQYF NA NA TRBJ2-4 TRBV3-1
TGTGCCAGCAGTCCAAGCGGGGGGAACACTGAAGCTTTCTTT CASSPSGGNTEAFF NA NA TRBJ1-1 TRBV6-1
TGTGCCAGCAGTGAACCCTCAACCTACGAGCAGTACTTC CASSEPSTYEQYF NA NA TRBJ2-7 TRBV2
TGTGCCAGCAGCTCAAACGGGGGGTCGAACTATGGCTACACCTTC CASSSNGGSNYGYTF NA NA TRBJ1-2 TRBV7-3
TGTGCCAGCAGCCCCGGACTAGCGGGAATCACAGATACGCAGTATTTT CASSPGLAGITDTQYF NA TRBD2 TRBJ2-3 TRBV7-9
TGTGCCAGCACCCGAGTGGTCCTTAGCACAGATACGCAGTATTTT CASTRVVLSTDTQYF NA NA TRBJ2-3 TRBV7-2
TGTGCCAGCAGCCAAGGGGGACAGATAGAAATACAAGAGACCCAGTACTTC CASSQGGQIEIQETQYF few TRBD1 TRBJ2-5 TRBV4-2
TGTGCCAGCAGCTGGGGGACAGGGAATGAAAAACTGTTTTTT CASSWGTGNEKLFF NA TRBD1 TRBJ1-4 TRBV7-2
TGTGCCAGCAGCCGAACCAGCCCTCGGGGGCCCCCCGAGCAGTACTTC CASSRTSPRGPPEQYF NA NA TRBJ2-7 TRBV7-2
TGTGCCATCAGTATGACAGGGAACCTATACAATCAGCCCCAGCATTTT CAISMTGNLYNQPQHF NA TRBD1 TRBJ1-5 TRBV10-3
TGTGCCAGCAGCTTGGGACAGGGCATAAGCAATGAGCAGTTCTTC CASSLGQGISNEQFF few TRBD1 TRBJ2-1 TRBV9
TGTGCCAGCGGTTTAGGAGTCCCTAATGAAAAACTGTTTTTT CASGLGVPNEKLFF NA NA TRBJ1-4 TRBV28
TGTGCCAGCAGTGACGAGGGTAATCAGCCCCAGCATTTT CASSDEGNQPQHF NA NA TRBJ1-5 TRBV6-6
TGTGCCGGCAGTGAAGAAAGCGAGACCCAGTACTTC CAGSEESETQYF NA NA TRBJ2-5 TRBV2
TGTGCCAGCAGTCCTAGCGGGGTGGGGACCCAGTACTTC CASSPSGVGTQYF NA TRBD2 TRBJ2-5 TRBV9
TGTGCCAGCACTTCCGGGACGAGCGAGCAGTACTTC CASTSGTSEQYF NA NA TRBJ2-7 TRBV27
TGTGCCAGCAGTAGGGGACTAGCGGACACCTACGAGCAGTACTTC CASSRGLADTYEQYF few TRBD2 TRBJ2-7 TRBV6-5
TGTGCCATCAGTGTTGAGGGTCCACAAGAGACCCAGTACTTC CAISVEGPQETQYF NA NA TRBJ2-5 TRBV10-3
TGTGCCATCAGTGTTGACTCCTACGAGCAGTACTTC CAISVDSYEQYF many NA TRBJ2-7 TRBV10-3
TGTGCCAGCAGTGAAACCTGGGGGGCCGGGAATGAGCAGTTCTTC CASSETWGAGNEQFF NA NA TRBJ2-1 TRBV2
TGTGCCAGCAGTGACCTACGGGGGTACGAGCAGTACTTC CASSDLRGYEQYF NA NA TRBJ2-7 TRBV2
TGTGCCAGCAGCGGCCGGGACAGGGGAACCTATGGCTACACCTTC CASSGRDRGTYGYTF few TRBD1 TRBJ1-2 TRBV9
TGTGCCATCAGTGAGTCGACCCCAGATACGCAGTATTTT CAISESTPDTQYF few NA TRBJ2-3 TRBV10-3
TGTGCCAGCAGTTTAGCCCCGGGACAGACAAATTCACCCCTCCACTTT CASSLAPGQTNSPLHF NA TRBD1 TRBJ1-6 TRBV27
TGCAGTGGTAACGGAGGCTATGGCTACACCTTC CSGNGGYGYTF NA NA TRBJ1-2 TRBV20-1
TGCAGCGCAAGCGGGGGGGACTCCTACGAGCAGTACTTC CSASGGDSYEQYF few TRBD2 TRBJ2-7 TRBV29-1
TGCGCCAGCAGCATTGGTTGGGCATACAATGAGCAGTTCTTC CASSIGWAYNEQFF NA NA TRBJ2-1 TRBV5-1
TGTGCCAGCTCACCACTACAACACGGGGAAGATACGCAGTATTTT CASSPLQHGEDTQYF NA NA TRBJ2-3 TRBV18
TGTGCCATCAGTGATCGGATAACAGATACGCAGTATTTT CAISDRITDTQYF once NA TRBJ2-3 TRBV10-3
TGTGCCACCAGCGGGGACGGACCCAACCCCACCTATGGCTACACCTTC CATSGDGPNPTYGYTF NA NA TRBJ1-2 TRBV15
TGTGCCAGCAGCCAAGGTTGGGTTCACAGGGGGCTTACTGAAGCTTTCTTT CASSQGWVHRGLTEAFF NA TRBD1 TRBJ1-1 TRBV14
TGTGCCAGCAGCCAGAGCGAGGGTTATACGCAGTATTTT CASSQSEGYTQYF few NA TRBJ2-3 TRBV4-2
TGTGCCAGCAGCTTGGGGTCCGGGACTATCACAGATACGCAGTATTTT CASSLGSGTITDTQYF NA TRBD2 TRBJ2-3 TRBV5-4
TGTGCCAGCACCCGACAGGGGGACCCCGGAGAGACCCAGTACTTC CASTRQGDPGETQYF NA TRBD1 TRBJ2-5 TRBV12-3/TRBV12-4
TGTGCCAGCAGCCTCTTCCGGGACAGCAACAATGAGCAGTTCTTC CASSLFRDSNNEQFF few TRBD1 TRBJ2-1 TRBV6-1
TGTGCCAGTTCCCGGCCGAACCACTCCTACGAGCAGTACTTC CASSRPNHSYEQYF NA NA TRBJ2-7 TRBV12-3/TRBV12-4
TGTGCCAGCAGCTTAGGGCGGCCAGGGGAGATTTACGAAAAACTGTTTTTT CASSLGRPGEIYEKLFF NA NA TRBJ1-4 TRBV7-6
TGTGCCAGCCGCGCCGGTAACAGGGGGGAGACCCAGTTCTTC CASRAGNRGETQFF NA TRBD1 TRBJ2-1 TRBV7-9
TGTGCCAGCTCACCAAATCTCGGGACAGGGAACAATGAGCAGTTCTTC CASSPNLGTGNNEQFF NA TRBD1 TRBJ2-1 TRBV18
TGTGCCATCAGTGAGAGCGGGCCCCAAGAGACCCCGTACTTC CAISESGPQETPYF NA NA TRBJ2-5 TRBV10-3
TGTGCCACCAGCAGAGGAGACTCAGATACGCAGTATTTT CATSRGDSDTQYF few NA TRBJ2-3 TRBV15
TGTGCCAGCACCAACCCGGCCCGGGAGCAGTTCTTC CASTNPAREQFF NA NA TRBJ2-1 TRBV6-5